This TCR beta chain was sequenced for a study of blood T cell repertoires in COVID-19. This clone appeared a single time. TCRdb's copy holds only in-frame clones and misses some; the assay was immunoSEQ multiplex PCR. The table lists about 280,000 clones, roughly 85% of them singletons, with approximately 5% in the top ten. CDR1 and CDR2 (germline): MDHEN, SYDVKM. V gave up 3 bases and J gave up 6 bases, with 9 bases separating them. The CDR3 contains 13 residues. The rearrangement uses TRBV28 and TRBJ1-3, with a tentative D call TRBD1 (5 bases). This sequence was found in a man between 45 and 60 years old with active or convalescent COVID-19. The sample comprised peripheral blood. CDR3 coding DNA: TGTGCCAGCAGTTTGGACAAGAAAAACACCATATATTTT. Translated: CASSLDKKNTIYF.